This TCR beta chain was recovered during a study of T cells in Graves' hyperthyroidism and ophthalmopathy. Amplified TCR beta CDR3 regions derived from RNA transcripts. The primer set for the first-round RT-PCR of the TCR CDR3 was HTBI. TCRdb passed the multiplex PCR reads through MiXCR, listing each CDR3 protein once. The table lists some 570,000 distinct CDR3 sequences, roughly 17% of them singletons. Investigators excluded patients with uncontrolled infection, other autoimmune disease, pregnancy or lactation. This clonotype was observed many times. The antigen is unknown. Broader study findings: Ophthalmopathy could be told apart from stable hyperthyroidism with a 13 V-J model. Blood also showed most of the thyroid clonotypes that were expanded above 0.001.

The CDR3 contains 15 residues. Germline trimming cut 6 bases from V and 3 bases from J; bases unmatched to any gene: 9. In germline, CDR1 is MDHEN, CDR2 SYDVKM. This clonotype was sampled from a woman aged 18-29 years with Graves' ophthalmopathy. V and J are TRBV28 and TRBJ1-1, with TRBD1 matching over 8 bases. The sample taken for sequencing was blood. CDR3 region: CASRGLTGEDTEAFF. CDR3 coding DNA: TGTGCCAGCAGGGGCTTGACAGGGGAGGACACTGAAGCTTTCTTT.